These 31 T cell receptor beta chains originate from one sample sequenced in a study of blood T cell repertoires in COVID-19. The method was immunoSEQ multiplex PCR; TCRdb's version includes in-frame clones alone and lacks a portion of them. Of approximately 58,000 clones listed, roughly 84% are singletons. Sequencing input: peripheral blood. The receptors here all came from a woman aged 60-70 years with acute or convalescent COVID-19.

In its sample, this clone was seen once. CDR3 residues: CASSQAGGLVDEQYF. Written as DNA, the CDR3 is TGTGCCAGCAGCCAAGCCGGGGGACTAGTGGACGAGCAGTACTTC. The chain combines TRBV4-2 with TRBJ2-7; TRBD2 aligns across 8 bases. V was pared by 1 base and J by 5 bases, with 7 bases of the junction left unmatched. The germline CDR1 and CDR2 sequences are LGHNA and YNFKEQ. The CDR3 totals 15 residues.

The chain's CDR3 is CASSEDPDYTQYF. The CDR3 bases are TGTGCCAGCAGTGAAGACCCAGACTATACGCAGTATTTT. This rearrangement joins TRBV2 to TRBJ2-3; D remains unclear. This CDR3 spans 13 amino acids. Germline CDR1 SNHLY, CDR2 FYNNEI. The V gene lost 1 base and the J gene lost 7 bases, with 9 bases spanning the gap.

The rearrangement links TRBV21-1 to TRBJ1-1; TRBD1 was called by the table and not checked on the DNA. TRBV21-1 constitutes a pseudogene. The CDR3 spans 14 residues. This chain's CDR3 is CASRSLLPRSDAFF. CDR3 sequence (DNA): TGTGCCAGCAGGTCCCTCTTGCCCAGGTCTGACGCTTTCTTT.

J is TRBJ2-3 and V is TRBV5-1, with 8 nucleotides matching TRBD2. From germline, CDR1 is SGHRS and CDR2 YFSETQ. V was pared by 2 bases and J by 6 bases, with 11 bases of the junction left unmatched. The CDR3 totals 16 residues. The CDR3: CASSFAAGDLRDTQYF. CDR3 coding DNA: TGCGCCAGCAGCTTTGCAGCGGGGGACCTGCGGGATACGCAGTATTTT.

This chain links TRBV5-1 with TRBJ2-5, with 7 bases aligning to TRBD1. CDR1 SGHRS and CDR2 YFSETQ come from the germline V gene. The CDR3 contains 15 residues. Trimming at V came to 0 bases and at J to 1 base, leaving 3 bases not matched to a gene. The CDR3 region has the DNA TGCGCCAGCAGCTTGGGAGACAGGGCCCAAGAGACCCAGTACTTC. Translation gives CASSLGDRAQETQYF. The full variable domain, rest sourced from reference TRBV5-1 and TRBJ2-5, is KAGVTQTPRYLIKTRGQQVTLSCSPISGHRSVSWYQQTPGQGLQFLFEYFSETQRNKGNFPGRFSGRQFSNSRSEMNVSTLELGDSALYLCASSLGDRAQETQYFGPGTRLLVL.

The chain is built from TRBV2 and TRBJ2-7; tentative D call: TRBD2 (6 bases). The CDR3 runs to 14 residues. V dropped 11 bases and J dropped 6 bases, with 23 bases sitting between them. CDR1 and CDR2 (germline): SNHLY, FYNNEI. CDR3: CAGTGTHVRSEQYF. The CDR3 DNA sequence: TGTGCCGGTACCGGGACTCATGTCCGCTCCGAGCAGTACTTC.

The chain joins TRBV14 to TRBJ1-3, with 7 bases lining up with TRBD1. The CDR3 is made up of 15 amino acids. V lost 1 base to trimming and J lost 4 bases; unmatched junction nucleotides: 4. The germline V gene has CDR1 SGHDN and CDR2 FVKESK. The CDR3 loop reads CASSQGRTGGNTIYF. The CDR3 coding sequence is TGTGCCAGCAGCCAAGGCCGGACAGGCGGAAACACCATATATTTT. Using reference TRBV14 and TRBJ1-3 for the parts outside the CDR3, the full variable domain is EAGVTQFPSHSVIEKGQTVTLRCDPISGHDNLYWYRRVMGKEIKFLLHFVKESKQDESGMPNNRFLAERTGGTYSTLKVQPAELEDSGVYFCASSQGRTGGNTIYFGEGSWLTVV.

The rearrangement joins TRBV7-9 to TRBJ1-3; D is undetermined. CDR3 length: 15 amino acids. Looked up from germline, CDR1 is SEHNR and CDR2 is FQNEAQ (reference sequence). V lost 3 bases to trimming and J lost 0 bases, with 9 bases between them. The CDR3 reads CASSLPGSSGNTIYF. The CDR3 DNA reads TGTGCCAGCAGCTTGCCGGGGAGCTCTGGAAACACCATATATTTT. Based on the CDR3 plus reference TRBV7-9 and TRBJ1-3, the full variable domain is DTGVSQNPRHKITKRGQNVTFRCDPISEHNRLYWYRQTLGQGPEFLTYFQNEAQLEKSRLLSDRFSAERPKGSFSTLEIQRTEQGDSAMYLCASSLPGSSGNTIYFGEGSWLTVV.

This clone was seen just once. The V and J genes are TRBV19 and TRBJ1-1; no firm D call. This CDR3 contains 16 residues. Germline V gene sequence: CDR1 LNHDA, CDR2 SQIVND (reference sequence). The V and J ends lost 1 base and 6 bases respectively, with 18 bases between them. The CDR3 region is CASSIGGRLVNPEAFF. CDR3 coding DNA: TGTGCCAGTAGTATAGGTGGCAGGTTGGTGAATCCTGAAGCTTTCTTT.

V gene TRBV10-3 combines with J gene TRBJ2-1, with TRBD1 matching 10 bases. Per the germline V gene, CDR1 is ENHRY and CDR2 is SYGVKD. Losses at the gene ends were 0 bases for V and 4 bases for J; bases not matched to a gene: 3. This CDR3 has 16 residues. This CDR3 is CAISESRDRGYNEQFF. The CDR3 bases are TGTGCCATCAGTGAGTCACGGGACAGGGGTTACAATGAGCAGTTCTTC.

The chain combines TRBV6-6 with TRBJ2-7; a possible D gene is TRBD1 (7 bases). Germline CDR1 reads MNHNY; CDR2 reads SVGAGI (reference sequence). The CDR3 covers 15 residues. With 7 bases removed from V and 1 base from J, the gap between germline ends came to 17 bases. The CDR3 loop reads CASTPGGSQSYEQYF. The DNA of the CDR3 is TGTGCCAGCACCCCAGGGGGGAGTCAATCCTACGAGCAGTACTTC.

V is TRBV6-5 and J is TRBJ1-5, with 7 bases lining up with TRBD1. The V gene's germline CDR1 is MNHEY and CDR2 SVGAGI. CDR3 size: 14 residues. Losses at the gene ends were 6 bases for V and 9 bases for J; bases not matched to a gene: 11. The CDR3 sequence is CASRLDREVGPQHF. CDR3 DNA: TGTGCCAGCAGGCTAGACAGGGAGGTGGGGCCCCAGCATTTT.

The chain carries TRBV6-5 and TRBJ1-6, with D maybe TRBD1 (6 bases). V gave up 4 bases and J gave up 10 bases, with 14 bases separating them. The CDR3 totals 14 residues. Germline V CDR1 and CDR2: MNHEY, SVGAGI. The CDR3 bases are TGTGCCAGCAGTTTACGGGGGGGCGGGTCACCCCTCCACTTT. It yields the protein CASSLRGGGSPLHF.

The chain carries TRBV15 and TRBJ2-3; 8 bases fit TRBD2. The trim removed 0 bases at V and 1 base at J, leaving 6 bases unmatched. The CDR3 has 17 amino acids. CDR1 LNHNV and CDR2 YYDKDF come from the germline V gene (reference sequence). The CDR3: CATSREGIAGRTDTQYF. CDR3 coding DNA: TGTGCCACCAGCAGAGAAGGGATAGCGGGGCGCACAGATACGCAGTATTTT.

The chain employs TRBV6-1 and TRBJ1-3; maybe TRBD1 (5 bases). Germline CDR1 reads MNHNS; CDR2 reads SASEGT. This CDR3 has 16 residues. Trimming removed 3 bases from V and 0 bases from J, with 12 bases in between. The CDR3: CASSDRRQISGNTIYF. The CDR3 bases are TGTGCCAGCAGTGACCGGCGACAGATCTCTGGAAACACCATATATTTT.

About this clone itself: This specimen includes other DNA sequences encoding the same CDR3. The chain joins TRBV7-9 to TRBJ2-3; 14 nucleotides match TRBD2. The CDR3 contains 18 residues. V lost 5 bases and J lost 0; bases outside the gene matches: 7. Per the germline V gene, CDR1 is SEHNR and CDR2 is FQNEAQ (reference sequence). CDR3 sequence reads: CASSRGGTSGGSTDTQYF. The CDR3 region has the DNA TGTGCCAGCAGCCGGGGGGGGACTAGCGGGGGAAGCACAGATACGCAGTATTTT.

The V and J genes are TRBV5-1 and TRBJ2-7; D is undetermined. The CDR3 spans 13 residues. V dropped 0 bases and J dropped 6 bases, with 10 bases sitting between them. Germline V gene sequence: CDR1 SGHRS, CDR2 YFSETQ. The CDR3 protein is CASSLDLGFEQYF. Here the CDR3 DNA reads TGCGCCAGCAGCTTGGACCTCGGGTTCGAGCAGTACTTC.

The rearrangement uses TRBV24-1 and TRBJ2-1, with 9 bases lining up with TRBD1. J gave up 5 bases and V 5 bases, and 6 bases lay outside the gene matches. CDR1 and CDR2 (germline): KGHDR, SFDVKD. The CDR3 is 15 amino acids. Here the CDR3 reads CATSGPWTGDNEQFF. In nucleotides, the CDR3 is TGTGCCACCAGTGGACCCTGGACAGGGGACAATGAGCAGTTCTTC.

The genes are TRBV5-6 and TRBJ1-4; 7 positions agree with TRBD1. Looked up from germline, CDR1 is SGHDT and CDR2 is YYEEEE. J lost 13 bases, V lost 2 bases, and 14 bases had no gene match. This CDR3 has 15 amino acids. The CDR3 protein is CASSFRRTGTELLFF. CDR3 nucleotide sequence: TGTGCCAGCAGCTTTCGAAGAACCGGGACAGAACTACTGTTTTTT.

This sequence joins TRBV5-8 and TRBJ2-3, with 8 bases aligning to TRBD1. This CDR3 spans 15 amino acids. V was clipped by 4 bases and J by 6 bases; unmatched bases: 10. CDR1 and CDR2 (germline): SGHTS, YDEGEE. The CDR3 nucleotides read TGTGCCAGCAGCGTGCGGCAGGGGGCAGCGGATACGCAGTATTTT. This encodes CASSVRQGAADTQYF.

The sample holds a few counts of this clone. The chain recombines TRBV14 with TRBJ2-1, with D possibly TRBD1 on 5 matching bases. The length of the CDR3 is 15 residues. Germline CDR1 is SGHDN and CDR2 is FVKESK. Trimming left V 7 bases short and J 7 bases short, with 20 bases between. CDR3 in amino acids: CASNLEGAGYNEQFF. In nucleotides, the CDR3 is TGTGCCAGCAACTTAGAAGGGGCCGGGTATAATGAGCAGTTCTTC.

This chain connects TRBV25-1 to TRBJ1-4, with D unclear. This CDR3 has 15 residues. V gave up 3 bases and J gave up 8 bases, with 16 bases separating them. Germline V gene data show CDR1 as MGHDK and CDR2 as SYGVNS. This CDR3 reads CASSDLNRGGEKLFF. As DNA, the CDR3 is TGTGCCAGCAGTGATCTGAACAGAGGAGGAGAAAAACTGTTTTTT.

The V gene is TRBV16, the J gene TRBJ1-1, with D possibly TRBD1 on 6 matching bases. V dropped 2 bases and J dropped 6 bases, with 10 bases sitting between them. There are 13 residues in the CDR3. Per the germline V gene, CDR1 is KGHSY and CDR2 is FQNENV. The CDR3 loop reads CASSQRGRAEAFF. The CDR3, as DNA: TGTGCCAGCAGCCAAAGGGGGAGGGCTGAAGCTTTCTTT.

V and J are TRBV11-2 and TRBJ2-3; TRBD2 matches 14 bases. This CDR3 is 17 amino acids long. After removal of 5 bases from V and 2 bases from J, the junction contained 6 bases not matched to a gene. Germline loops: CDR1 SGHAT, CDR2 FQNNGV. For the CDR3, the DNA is TGTGCCAGCAGCCCGGGACTAGCGGGGGTCAACACAGATACGCAGTATTTT. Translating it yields CASSPGLAGVNTDTQYF.

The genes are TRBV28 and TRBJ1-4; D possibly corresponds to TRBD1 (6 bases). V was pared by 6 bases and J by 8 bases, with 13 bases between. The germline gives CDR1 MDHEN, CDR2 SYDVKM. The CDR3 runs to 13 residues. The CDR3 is CASRSAGEEKLFF. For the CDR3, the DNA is TGTGCCAGCAGGTCGGCAGGGGAGGAAAAACTGTTTTTT.

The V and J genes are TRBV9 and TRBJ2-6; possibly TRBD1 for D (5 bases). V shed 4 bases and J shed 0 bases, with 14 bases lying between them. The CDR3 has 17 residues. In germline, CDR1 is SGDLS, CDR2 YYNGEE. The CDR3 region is CASSPRQTLSGANVLTF. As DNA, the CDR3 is TGTGCCAGCAGCCCCAGACAGACCCTCTCTGGGGCCAACGTCCTGACTTTC.

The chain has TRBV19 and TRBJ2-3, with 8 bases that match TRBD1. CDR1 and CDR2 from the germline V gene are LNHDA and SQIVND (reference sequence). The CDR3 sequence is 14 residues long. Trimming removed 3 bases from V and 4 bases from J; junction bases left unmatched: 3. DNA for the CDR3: TGTGCCAGTAGTATTGGACAGGGACCAGATACGCAGTATTTT. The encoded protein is CASSIGQGPDTQYF. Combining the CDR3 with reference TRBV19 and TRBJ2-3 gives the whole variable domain DGGITQSPKYLFRKEGQNVTLSCEQNLNHDAMYWYRQDPGQGLRLIYYSQIVNDFQKGDIAEGYSVSREKKESFPLTVTSAQKNPTAFYLCASSIGQGPDTQYFGPGTRLTVL.

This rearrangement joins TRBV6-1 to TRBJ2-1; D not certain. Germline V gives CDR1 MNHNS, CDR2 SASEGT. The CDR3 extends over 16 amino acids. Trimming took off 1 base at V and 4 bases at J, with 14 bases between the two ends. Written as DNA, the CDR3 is TGTGCCAGCAGTGAAGTCACCCGCGGTCGATACAATGAGCAGTTCTTC. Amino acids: CASSEVTRGRYNEQFF.

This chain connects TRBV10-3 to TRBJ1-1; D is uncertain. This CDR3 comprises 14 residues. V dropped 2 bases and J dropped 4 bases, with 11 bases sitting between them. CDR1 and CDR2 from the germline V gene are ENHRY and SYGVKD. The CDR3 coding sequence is TGTGCCATCAGTGAGGAGGGTATTTCCACTGAAGCTTTCTTT. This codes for CAISEEGISTEAFF.

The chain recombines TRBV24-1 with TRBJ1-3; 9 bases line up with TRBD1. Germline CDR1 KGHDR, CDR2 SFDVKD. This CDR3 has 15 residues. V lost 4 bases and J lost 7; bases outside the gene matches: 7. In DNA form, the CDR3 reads TGTGCCACCAGTGAAGCCGGGACAGGGCCTAACACCATATATTTT. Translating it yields CATSEAGTGPNTIYF.

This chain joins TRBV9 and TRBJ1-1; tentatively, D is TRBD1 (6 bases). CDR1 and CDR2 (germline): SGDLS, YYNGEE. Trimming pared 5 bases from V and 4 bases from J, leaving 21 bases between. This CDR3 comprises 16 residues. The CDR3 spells CASSAPGGQLSTEAFF. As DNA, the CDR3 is TGTGCCAGCAGTGCCCCGGGGGGGCAATTGAGCACTGAAGCTTTCTTT. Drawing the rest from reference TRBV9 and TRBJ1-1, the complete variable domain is DSGVTQTPKHLITATGQRVTLRCSPRSGDLSVYWYQQSLDQGLQFLIQYYNGEERAKGNILERFSAQQFPDLHSELNLSSLELGDSALYFCASSAPGGQLSTEAFFGQGTRLTVV.